These 25 T cell receptor beta chains share one sample of origin, sequenced in a study of shared clonotypes between healthy human individuals (dated by TCRdb to 2019 to 2021). For the CD8 naive samples, CD45RO-negative cells were positively selected for CCR7, yielding a CD45RA+CCR7+ population from which TemRA cells were excluded. The library was generated by the immunoSEQ multiplex PCR assay. Held by TCRdb, this immuneACCESS table contains in-frame sequences only and omits some clones. Under half of the omission traces to an unresolved V gene where checked; the cause of the rest is unknown. The sample table holds 2 million to 2.5 million clones, of which around 93% were seen once. The ten biggest clones cover 1.7% of the sample. The sample consisted of naive CD8+ T cells from PBMCs. Read against the paper, the sample's cell subset or site label means: CD45RA+CCR7+. All receptors derive from a young man in good health. Some clones in this sample may be carry-over from other donors' samples.

This chain joins TRBV7-2 and TRBJ2-2, with 9 nucleotides matching TRBD1. The ends lost 6 bases at V and 4 bases at J; junction bases unmatched: 9. CDR1 is SGHTA and CDR2 is FQGNSA in the germline V gene. This CDR3 spans 16 amino acids. The CDR3: CASRYGQGTTTGELFF. DNA of the CDR3: TGTGCCAGCAGATACGGACAGGGGACTACCACCGGGGAGCTGTTTTTT. The variable domain in full, completed from reference TRBV7-2 and TRBJ2-2, reads GAGVSQSPSNKVTEKGKDVELRCDPISGHTALYWYRQSLGQGLEFLIYFQGNSAPDKSGLPSDRFSAERTGGSVSTLTIQRTQQEDSAVYLCASRYGQGTTTGELFFGEGSRLTVL.

CDR3 loop: CASRLASLMRRIGYTF. CDR3 coding DNA: TGTGCAAGTCGCTTAGCGTCCCTCATGAGAAGGATTGGCTACACCTTC. This chain connects TRBV12-2 to TRBJ1-2. TRBV12-2 is flagged as a pseudogene. This CDR3 has 16 residues.

V usage is TRBV27 and J usage is TRBJ2-1; 11 nucleotides align to TRBD2. The V segment lost 1 base and the J segment 6 bases; nucleotides outside the gene matches: 20. In germline, CDR1 is MNHEY, CDR2 SMNVEV (reference sequence). The CDR3 contains 21 residues. The CDR3 region has the DNA TGTGCCAGCAGTTTATACGAGGGGGCGTGGGTAGCGGGAGGGGAAGGCAATGAGCAGTTCTTC. Translating gives CASSLYEGAWVAGGEGNEQFF.

The chain is built from TRBV7-9 and TRBJ2-1; tentatively, D is TRBD2 (5 bases). The CDR3 has 14 residues. Deletions cut 2 bases from V and 8 bases from J, with 13 bases between. Germline V gives CDR1 SEHNR, CDR2 FQNEAQ (reference sequence). Here the CDR3 DNA reads TGTGCCAGCAGCTTAAGGGCCTTCGGGGATGAGCAGTTCTTC. Protein: CASSLRAFGDEQFF.

The V gene is TRBV7-9, the J gene TRBJ2-1, with a tentative D call TRBD2 (6 bases). CDR3 length: 15 amino acids. The V end was cut by 3 bases, the J end by 3 bases, with 12 bases between. CDR1 is SEHNR and CDR2 is FQNEAQ in the germline V gene (reference sequence). The CDR3: CASSFGGIGYNEQFF. CDR3 sequence (DNA): TGTGCCAGCAGCTTTGGGGGGATCGGCTACAATGAGCAGTTCTTC.

The sample holds one count of this clone. The V and J genes are TRBV7-9 and TRBJ2-3; D gene unclear. The length of the CDR3 is 13 residues. The V gene lost 5 bases and the J gene lost 5 bases, with 11 bases spanning the gap. Germline V gene sequence: CDR1 SEHNR, CDR2 FQNEAQ (reference sequence). The chain's CDR3 is CASSPEHGDTQYF. CDR3 sequence (DNA): TGTGCCAGCAGCCCCGAGCATGGAGATACGCAGTATTTT.

The chain couples TRBV27 to TRBJ2-5; D gene uncertain. V dropped 3 bases and J dropped 4 bases, with 6 bases sitting between them. This CDR3 is built from 12 residues. The germline V gene has CDR1 MNHEY and CDR2 SMNVEV (reference sequence). CDR3 in DNA: TGTGCCAGCAGTTTTTCCGCAGAGACCCAGTACTTC. Protein sequence: CASSFSAETQYF.

The chain joins TRBV27 to TRBJ2-7; possibly TRBD2 for D (5 bases). The CDR3 extends over 14 amino acids. Looked up from germline, CDR1 is MNHEY and CDR2 is SMNVEV (reference sequence). V was clipped by 4 bases and J by 2 bases, with 12 bases between them. CDR3 coding DNA: TGTGCCAGCAGTTCACCGACGGGAACCTACGAGCAGTACTTC. It yields the protein CASSSPTGTYEQYF.

The rearrangement joins TRBV10-3 to TRBJ1-1; TRBD1 might be the D (5 bases). Per the germline V gene, CDR1 is ENHRY and CDR2 is SYGVKD. The CDR3 totals 14 residues. Trimming stripped 4 bases from V and 6 bases from J, with 15 bases between. The CDR3 DNA reads TGTGCCATCAGTGGCAGGGACCGGTTCCCTGAAGCTTTCTTT. Translating it yields CAISGRDRFPEAFF.

The chain uses TRBV7-9 and TRBJ2-2, with 11 bases matching TRBD2. The V segment lost 5 bases and the J segment 0 bases; nucleotides outside the gene matches: 2. The CDR3 sequence is 16 residues long. CDR1 SEHNR and CDR2 FQNEAQ come from the germline V gene (reference sequence). This CDR3 is CASSRGLAANTGELFF. Written as DNA, the CDR3 is TGTGCCAGCAGCCGGGGACTAGCGGCGAACACCGGGGAGCTGTTTTTT.

The rearrangement joins TRBV5-5 to TRBJ2-7; D might be TRBD1 (5 bases). Germline CDR1 and CDR2: SGHKS and YYEKEE (reference sequence). Trimming left V 4 bases short and J 1 base short, with 18 bases between. The CDR3 runs 16 residues. The CDR3 here is CASSPRAGFTSYEQYF. CDR3 DNA sequence: TGTGCCAGCAGCCCCCGGGCAGGGTTTACTTCCTACGAGCAGTACTTC. Complete variable domain (other parts from reference TRBV5-5 and TRBJ2-7): DAGVTQSPTHLIKTRGQQVTLRCSPISGHKSVSWYQQVLGQGPQFIFQYYEKEERGRGNFPDRFSARQFPNYSSELNVNALLLGDSALYLCASSPRAGFTSYEQYFGPGTRLTVT.

This chain links TRBV27 with TRBJ2-7; TRBD1 might be the D (6 bases). The CDR3 loop spans 15 amino acids. Trimming took 2 bases from V and 0 from J, leaving 11 bases between them. The V gene's germline CDR1 is MNHEY and CDR2 SMNVEV (reference sequence). The CDR3 sequence: CASSLARGGSYEQYF. The CDR3 coding sequence is TGTGCCAGCAGTTTAGCCCGAGGGGGCTCCTACGAGCAGTACTTC.

Remarks on this clone: Other DNA sequences of this sample code for an identical CDR3. This chain connects TRBV6-1 to TRBJ2-3; tentative D call: TRBD1 (6 bases). The V end was cut by 2 bases, the J end by 0 bases, with 9 bases between. Germline CDR1 and CDR2: MNHNS and SASEGT. The CDR3 totals 15 residues. CDR3 protein: CASSELRGSTDTQYF. For the CDR3, the DNA is TGTGCCAGCAGTGAATTGAGGGGGAGCACAGATACGCAGTATTTT.

V gene TRBV6-6 combines with J gene TRBJ2-7; D is uncertain. Trimming pared 2 bases from V and 3 bases from J, leaving 8 bases between. Germline V gene sequence: CDR1 MNHNY, CDR2 SVGAGI (reference sequence). This CDR3 spans 13 amino acids. The chain's CDR3 is CASSYIAGYEQYF. In DNA, the CDR3 is TGTGCCAGCAGTTACATCGCCGGCTACGAGCAGTACTTC.

The rearrangement links TRBV7-3 to TRBJ2-3; D unclear. CDR3 length equals 13 residues. Germline CDR1 is SGHTA and CDR2 is FQGTGA. The ends were cut back, 5 bases at V and 2 bases at J, with 8 bases in the middle. CDR3 sequence (DNA): TGTGCCAGCAGCCCACACCCCACAGATACGCAGTATTTT. This translates into CASSPHPTDTQYF.

The chain couples TRBV15 to TRBJ1-1; a possible D gene is TRBD1 (5 bases). V lost 0 bases, J lost 3 bases, and 11 bases lay in between. Germline CDR1 reads LNHNV; CDR2 reads YYDKDF (reference sequence). This CDR3 region has 15 residues. CDR3 DNA sequence: TGTGCCACCAGCAGAGATGGAGGGGAGGACACTGAAGCTTTCTTT. Amino acids: CATSRDGGEDTEAFF.

Concerning this clone itself: Other DNA sequences in this sample translate to the same CDR3. V is TRBV10-3 and J is TRBJ2-3; D is undetermined. The CDR3 consists of 12 residues. V was cut by 2 bases and J by 3 bases, with 3 bases left in between. CDR1 is ENHRY, CDR2 SYGVKD, per germline. The CDR3 loop is CAISEGTDTQYF. CDR3 bases: TGTGCCATCAGTGAGGGTACAGATACGCAGTATTTT.

The rearrangement joins TRBV27 to TRBJ2-1; TRBD1 is a possible D gene (6 bases). There are 14 residues in the CDR3. With 5 bases removed from V and 9 bases from J, the gap between germline ends came to 17 bases. Germline loops: CDR1 MNHEY, CDR2 SMNVEV (reference sequence). The CDR3 DNA sequence: TGTGCCAGCAGTGCACACCCCAGGGGCGGTGAGCAGTTCTTC. As protein: CASSAHPRGGEQFF.

The V call is TRBV10-3, the J call TRBJ2-1; the match to TRBD1 covers 11 bases. CDR1 is ENHRY, CDR2 SYGVKD, per germline. The CDR3 consists of 14 residues. V lost 10 bases, J lost 8 bases, and 10 bases stayed unmatched. The CDR3 region is CATATRDRGYEQFF. CDR3 in DNA: TGTGCCACCGCGACCCGGGACAGGGGGTATGAGCAGTTCTTC.

V gene TRBV6-1 combines with J gene TRBJ1-6, with TRBD1 matching 7 bases. The CDR3 spans 16 residues. Germline CDR1 and CDR2: MNHNS and SASEGT. J lost 2 bases, V lost 3 bases, and 4 bases had no gene match. The DNA of the CDR3 is TGTGCCAGCAGTGACGACAGGGCGGCCTATAATTCACCCCTCCACTTT. Protein sequence: CASSDDRAAYNSPLHF.

This chain links TRBV19 with TRBJ1-1, with D possibly TRBD1 on 5 matching bases. In germline, CDR1 is LNHDA, CDR2 SQIVND (reference sequence). The CDR3 contains 13 residues. Deletions cut 10 bases from V and 2 bases from J, with 14 bases between. CDR3 coding DNA: TGTGCCACCCTCCAGGGACTTAACACTGAAGCTTTCTTT. This codes for CATLQGLNTEAFF.

This rearrangement joins TRBV19 to TRBJ2-4; D is perhaps TRBD2 (5 bases). The CDR3 has 13 amino acids. Trimming took off 5 bases at V and 5 bases at J, with 10 bases between the two ends. Germline assignment: CDR1 LNHDA and CDR2 SQIVND (reference sequence). CDR3 protein: CASSYNGENIQYF. The DNA for the CDR3 is TGTGCCAGTAGTTATAACGGGGAAAACATTCAGTACTTC.

Of note for this clone: At one of its ends the junction is not consistent with the germline gene, which may arise from a read error. The CDR3 spells CASNYRGGTEAFF. The CDR3 nucleotides are TGTGCCAGCAATTACAGGGGCGGCACTGAAGCTTTCTTT. The V call is TRBV6-5, the J call TRBJ1-1; the match to TRBD1 covers 7 bases. CDR1 MNHEY and CDR2 SVGAGI come from the germline V gene. There are 13 residues in the CDR3.

The chain has TRBV5-4 and TRBJ2-1, with 10 bases lining up with TRBD2. Germline V lookup: CDR1 SGHNT, CDR2 YYREEE (reference sequence). With V trimmed by 2 bases and J by 0 bases, 5 bases remained unmatched. CDR3 size: 17 residues. Here the CDR3 DNA reads TGTGCCAGCAGCTTCGGCTTAGCGGGAGGCTCCTACAATGAGCAGTTCTTC. This encodes CASSFGLAGGSYNEQFF.

J is TRBJ2-7 and V is TRBV5-5, with TRBD1 matching 9 bases. Germline V lookup: CDR1 SGHKS, CDR2 YYEKEE (reference sequence). The CDR3 loop spans 15 amino acids. V shed 2 bases, J shed 3 bases, and the junction held 6 bases outside the gene matches. CDR3 coding DNA: TGTGCCAGCAGCTTCCGGGACAGGGCCGGCTACGAGCAGTACTTC. This translates into CASSFRDRAGYEQYF.